This TCR beta chain emerged from a study of cytomegalovirus exposure and HLA in healthy donors. The overall study: A previous analysis identified around 120 million unique TCR beta sequences derived from roughly 180 million T cells.

Turning to this clone: The antigen remains unidentified.

The PCR contained 60 Vbeta and 13 Jbeta primers. Some clones are missing from TCRdb's copy, which holds only in-frame ones; the method was immunoSEQ multiplex PCR. The sample shows fewer than 85,000 clones, 60% to 75% of them seen only once. Findings of the study overall: Common viral pathogens seemed to be connected with several of the most significant clusters, according to a later analysis. In a later analysis, approximately 18,000 TCR beta sequences were associated with HLA alleles at 0.05 false discovery rate.

Donors were ostensibly healthy at sampling, although undocumented immune exposures were probable. V gave up 6 bases and J gave up 6 bases; unmatched junction bases: 12. The CDR3 runs 16 residues. CDR1 is MRHNA and CDR2 is SNTAGT in the germline V gene. The sample consisted of PBMCs. This chain uses TRBV6-4 with TRBJ1-5; TRBD1 aligns across 9 bases. This sequence originates from a woman in her thirties or forties in good health and CMV-seropositive. The CDR3 DNA reads TGTGCCAGCAGCTTGACAGGGGGGATGATAGGTCAGCCCCAGCATTTT. Its protein is CASSLTGGMIGQPQHF.